The 27 T cell receptor beta chains given below trace back to one sample, sequenced in a study of cytomegalovirus exposure and HLA in healthy donors. The primer mix had 60 Vbeta and 13 Jbeta primers. TCRdb keeps only in-frame clones here, not all; method: immunoSEQ multiplex PCR. Of about 200,000 clones in the sample, roughly 80% were seen once. The sequencing sample was made of PBMCs. These receptors all stem from a man aged 30-40 years in good health and CMV-seronegative.

This chain links TRBV18 with TRBJ2-7; 11 bases are a match to TRBD1. Trimming took 3 bases from V and 6 from J; bases not matched to a gene: 13. CDR1 and CDR2 (germline): KGHSH, LQKENI. The CDR3 spans 17 residues. Here the CDR3 reads CASSPSTGQGARGEQYF. The CDR3 nucleotides are TGTGCCAGCTCACCCTCGACCGGACAGGGGGCGCGTGGCGAGCAGTACTTC. The full variable domain, in which reference TRBV18 and TRBJ2-7 provide the parts outside the CDR3, is NAGVMQNPRHLVRRRGQEARLRCSPMKGHSHVYWYRQLPEEGLKFMVYLQKENIIDESGMPKERFSAEFPKEGPSILRIQQVVRGDSAAYFCASSPSTGQGARGEQYFGPGTRLTVT.

This clone was counted only a few times. V is TRBV7-9 and J is TRBJ2-2; 8 bases are a match to TRBD2. The CDR3 has 16 amino acids. Germline CDR1 and CDR2: SEHNR and FQNEAQ (reference sequence). J lost 6 bases, V lost 4 bases, and 10 bases had no gene match. CDR3 protein: CASSYVPGLVPGELFF. CDR3 DNA: TGTGCCAGCAGCTACGTCCCGGGACTAGTCCCCGGGGAGCTGTTTTTT.

The chain recombines TRBV28 with TRBJ2-1; 12 positions match TRBD2. CDR1 and CDR2 from the germline V gene are MDHEN and SYDVKM. V lost 2 bases and J lost 7; bases outside the gene matches: 3. There are 15 residues in the CDR3. The CDR3 bases are TGTGCCAGCAGTTTAACTAGCGGGGGGCAAAATGAGCAGTTCTTC. It codes for CASSLTSGGQNEQFF.

The chain employs TRBV6-5 and TRBJ1-1, with D perhaps matching TRBD1 (6 bases). Germline-derived CDR1 and CDR2 are MNHEY and SVGAGI. The CDR3 covers 15 residues. V gave up 4 bases and J gave up 1 base, with 13 bases separating them. The CDR3 DNA is TGTGCCAGCAGTTGGGACGGGACACAGAACACTGAAGCTTTCTTT. The encoded protein is CASSWDGTQNTEAFF.

This sequence joins TRBV5-1 and TRBJ2-3, with a weak D call TRBD2 (5 bases). The CDR3 has 14 amino acids. Germline CDR1 reads SGHRS; CDR2 reads YFSETQ. Trimming removed 2 bases from V and 3 bases from J, with 10 bases in between. As DNA, the CDR3 is TGCGCCAGCAGCTTAGGTCGAGGGACAGATACGCAGTATTTT. This encodes CASSLGRGTDTQYF.

The chain couples TRBV21-1 to TRBJ2-7; the table's D call, TRBD2, was not checked against the DNA. TRBV21-1 is designated a pseudogene. The CDR3 is 17 residues long. In nucleotides, the CDR3 is TGTGCCAGCAGCAAAGCTCGAATTGCCGGGTCTCGACGCGAGCAGTACTTC. Amino acids: CASSKARIAGSRREQYF.

The rearrangement uses TRBV28 and TRBJ2-1; D possibly corresponds to TRBD1 (5 bases). The germline V gene has CDR1 MDHEN and CDR2 SYDVKM. Trimming took 3 bases from V and 8 from J, leaving 8 bases between them. The CDR3 length is 12 residues. The CDR3 nucleotides read TGTGCCAGCAGTTTCGACAGCGATGAGCAGTTCTTC. It translates to CASSFDSDEQFF.

As concerns this clone: The junction shows a germline mismatch at one end, possibly a read error. This chain connects TRBV7-7 to TRBJ2-2, with D perhaps TRBD2 (5 bases). Germline V gene lookup returns CDR1 SSHAT and CDR2 FNYEAQ (reference sequence). The CDR3 loop spans 15 amino acids. CDR3 sequence: CASSKRGKGTGELFF. CDR3 bases: TGTGCTAGCAGCAAAAGAGGGAAAGGCACCGGGGAGCTGTTTTTT.

This clone was detected once. This chain connects TRBV4-1 to TRBJ2-7; 9 bases align to TRBD1. CDR3 length equals 17 residues. In germline, CDR1 is MGHRA, CDR2 YSYEKL. The V and J ends lost 2 bases and 3 bases, in that order; junction bases with no gene match: 11. The CDR3 nucleotides read TGCGCCAGCAGCCAACTTACAGGGGGCCCCCGTCTCTACGAGCAGTACTTC. It is translated as CASSQLTGGPRLYEQYF.

This sequence joins TRBV29-1 and TRBJ1-1, with 7 bases that match TRBD1. J lost 10 bases, V lost 3 bases, and 5 bases had no gene match. The CDR3 has 11 amino acids. CDR1 SQVTM and CDR2 ANQGSEA come from the germline V gene. CDR3 coding DNA: TGCAGCGTTGATAGGTCAGGGGGAGCTTTCTTT. Residues: CSVDRSGGAFF.

This clone occurred a few times. J is TRBJ1-5 and V is TRBV6-1; weak D call: TRBD1 (5 bases). This CDR3 comprises 12 residues. CDR1 and CDR2 from the germline V gene are MNHNS and SASEGT. The CDR3 nucleotides read TGTGCTTCGGGGGGGATCTTCGGGCCCCAGCATTTT. This sequence encodes CASGGIFGPQHF.

This clone was seen only a few times. The chain carries TRBV5-8 and TRBJ1-1, with D unclear. The CDR3 is 14 residues long. The germline V and J ends were trimmed by 6 bases and 0 bases, with 12 bases remaining between them. CDR1 SGHTS and CDR2 YDEGEE come from the germline V gene. The CDR3 loop reads CASNTPPMNTEAFF. The CDR3 bases are TGTGCCAGCAACACACCGCCCATGAACACTGAAGCTTTCTTT.

This clone was recorded a few times. This chain joins TRBV7-2 and TRBJ2-7, with 12 bases lining up with TRBD2. Germline V CDR1 and CDR2: SGHTA, FQGNSA. The V and J ends lost 4 bases and 5 bases, in that order; junction bases with no gene match: 6. There are 15 residues in the CDR3. CDR3 in amino acids: CASSWASGGANEQYF. The CDR3 nucleotides read TGTGCCAGCAGCTGGGCTAGCGGGGGGGCCAACGAGCAGTACTTC.

V and J are TRBV28 and TRBJ2-5; D unresolved. The J call may be faulty, since TRBJ2-7 better matches the DNA end. The CDR3 extends over 13 amino acids. Germline V gene lookup returns CDR1 MDHEN and CDR2 SYDVKM. CDR3 amino acids: CASSLSGTYEQYF. DNA of the CDR3: TGTGCCAGCAGTTTATCAGGTACCTACGAGCAGTACTTC.

The chain uses TRBV9 and TRBJ2-3; perhaps TRBD2 as D (6 bases). This CDR3 is 14 amino acids long. V gave up 1 base and J gave up 2 bases, with 8 bases separating them. Looked up from germline, CDR1 is SGDLS and CDR2 is YYNGEE. As DNA, the CDR3 is TGTGCCAGCAGCGTACTGGACTACACAGATACGCAGTATTTT. It encodes CASSVLDYTDTQYF.

Details on this clone: The junction departs from the called germline gene at one end, perhaps through a read error. The V call is TRBV5-1, the J call TRBJ2-7; TRBD1 aligns across 8 bases. The germline V gene encodes CDR1 SGHRS and CDR2 YFSETQ. This CDR3 comprises 15 residues. CDR3 region: CASSVGTGGMGMSFF. CDR3 coding DNA: TGCGCCAGCAGTGTGGGGACAGGAGGGATGGGGATGTCCTTCTTC. The whole variable domain, filled in from reference TRBV5-1 and TRBJ2-7, reads KAGVTQTPRYLIKTRGQQVTLSCSPISGHRSVSWYQQTPGQGLQFLFEYFSETQRNKGNFPGRFSGRQFSNSRSEMNVSTLELGDSALYLCASSVGTGGMGMSFFGPGTRLTVT.

This chain links TRBV9 with TRBJ2-3, with 9 positions matching TRBD2. The CDR3 loop spans 16 amino acids. The V and J ends lost 1 base and 6 bases, in that order; junction bases with no gene match: 9. CDR1 is SGDLS and CDR2 is YYNGEE in the germline V gene. Here the CDR3 reads CASSVKAGGPPDTQYF. DNA for the CDR3: TGTGCCAGCAGCGTAAAAGCGGGGGGCCCTCCGGATACGCAGTATTTT.

This clone showed up just a few times. The V and J genes are TRBV4-1 and TRBJ1-5; 7 bases agree with TRBD1. Per the germline V gene, CDR1 is MGHRA and CDR2 is YSYEKL. Trimming cost V 0 bases and J 4 bases; bases outside gene matches: 12. The CDR3 consists of 18 residues. Written as DNA, the CDR3 is TGCGCCAGCAGCCAAGATCCTACAGGGGCGCGACCTAATCAGCCCCAGCATTTT. This sequence encodes CASSQDPTGARPNQPQHF.

This chain connects TRBV5-6 to TRBJ1-5; D unresolved. Germline V lookup: CDR1 SGHDT, CDR2 YYEEEE. The CDR3 contains 13 residues. Trimming pared 2 bases from V and 11 bases from J, leaving 14 bases between. The CDR3 coding sequence is TGTGCCAGCAGCTTTAGAGGCGCCCCGGCCCAGCATTTT. Amino acids: CASSFRGAPAQHF.

The rearrangement links TRBV9 to TRBJ2-1; possible D gene TRBD1, 5 bases. CDR3 length equals 18 residues. V lost 2 bases, J lost 0 bases, and 18 bases lay in between. In germline, CDR1 is SGDLS, CDR2 YYNGEE. CDR3 nucleotides: TGTGCCAGCAGCGTTTCTCAGGGTGCATCCAGCTCCTACAATGAGCAGTTCTTC. Amino acid sequence: CASSVSQGASSSYNEQFF. Variable domain in full (rest from reference TRBV9 and TRBJ2-1): DSGVTQTPKHLITATGQRVTLRCSPRSGDLSVYWYQQSLDQGLQFLIQYYNGEERAKGNILERFSAQQFPDLHSELNLSSLELGDSALYFCASSVSQGASSSYNEQFFGPGTRLTVL.

The genes are TRBV5-6 and TRBJ2-1; the D is unclear. The germline CDR1 and CDR2 sequences are SGHDT and YYEEEE. The CDR3 loop spans 12 amino acids. Trimming removed 4 bases from V and 7 bases from J, with 9 bases in between. The CDR3 is CASSAGRNEQFF. The CDR3 coding sequence is TGTGCCAGCAGCGCAGGAAGGAATGAGCAGTTCTTC.

The chain recombines TRBV7-3 with TRBJ2-5; 12 nucleotides agree with TRBD2. The germline V gene encodes CDR1 SGHTA and CDR2 FQGTGA. The CDR3 extends over 15 amino acids. Trimming cost V 5 bases and J 4 bases; bases outside gene matches: 5. The DNA for the CDR3 is TGTGCCAGCAGCCCTAGCGGGGGGGCCCGAGAGACCCAGTACTTC. This codes for CASSPSGGARETQYF. Full variable domain (remainder filled in from reference TRBV7-3 and TRBJ2-5): GAGVSQTPSNKVTEKGKYVELRCDPISGHTALYWYRQSLGQGPEFLIYFQGTGAADDSGLPNDRFFAVRPEGSVSTLKIQRTERGDSAVYLCASSPSGGARETQYFGPGTRLLVL.

This chain joins TRBV7-9 and TRBJ2-5, with 10 bases aligning to TRBD2. Trimming cost V 2 bases and J 1 base; bases outside gene matches: 1. The CDR3 extends over 15 amino acids. Germline V gene data show CDR1 as SEHNR and CDR2 as FQNEAQ (reference sequence). CDR3 nucleotide sequence: TGTGCCAGCAGCTTACCTAGCGGGGGCCAAGAGACCCAGTACTTC. Translating it yields CASSLPSGGQETQYF.

The J gene is TRBJ1-6, the V gene TRBV7-2; 11 bases are a match to TRBD1. Germline-derived CDR1 and CDR2 are SGHTA and FQGNSA. The trim removed 1 base at V and 10 bases at J, leaving 9 bases unmatched. The CDR3 runs 17 residues. In DNA, the CDR3 is TGTGCCAGCAGCTTAGTCCCCGGGACAGGGGGGTACTCACCCCTCCACTTT. Its protein is CASSLVPGTGGYSPLHF.

The chain links TRBV6-1 to TRBJ2-7; no clear D. The CDR3 covers 16 residues. From germline, CDR1 is MNHNS and CDR2 SASEGT. V lost 4 bases and J 0 bases, leaving 16 bases between the germline ends. CDR3 coding DNA: TGTGCCAGCAGTGCGAATGGTGGCGGAGCCTCCTACGAGCAGTACTTC. It codes for CASSANGGGASYEQYF.

The chain couples TRBV7-6 to TRBJ2-7; 10 bases line up with TRBD2. CDR3 length: 17 residues. The germline CDR1 and CDR2 sequences are SGHVS and FNYEAQ. Germline trimming cut 3 bases from V and 5 bases from J; bases unmatched to any gene: 13. The CDR3 DNA is TGTGCCAGCAGCTTCGGAGCGGGGGGGCCTTTATCCAACGAGCAGTACTTC. Translated, it gives CASSFGAGGPLSNEQYF. Complete variable domain (other parts from reference TRBV7-6 and TRBJ2-7): GAGVSQSPRYKVTKRGQDVALRCDPISGHVSLYWYRQALGQGPEFLTYFNYEAQQDKSGLPNDRFSAERPEGSISTLTIQRTEQRDSAMYRCASSFGAGGPLSNEQYFGPGTRLTVT.

V gene TRBV19 combines with J gene TRBJ2-3; 7 nucleotides line up with TRBD2. The germline V gene encodes CDR1 LNHDA and CDR2 SQIVND (reference sequence). This CDR3 contains 14 residues. The ends lost 8 bases at V and 1 base at J; junction bases unmatched: 6. The CDR3 coding sequence is TGTGCCAGTCACCCTAGCGGACGCACAGATACGCAGTATTTT. This codes for CASHPSGRTDTQYF.